Given below is one T cell receptor beta chain in context. Its antigen remains unknown. Repertoires were generated with immunoSEQ multiplex PCR, while TCRdb's copy carries only in-frame clones and drops some. The sample holds over 300,000 clones, about nine tenths seen once. This sample stems from a study of shared clonotypes between healthy human individuals. Overall study: With ages of 18 to 49, the donors were a couple of women and three men. Whole-study results and caveats: What naive subsets generally showed was a larger estimated richness than memory subsets showed.

Trimming removed 2 bases from V and 6 bases from J, with 12 bases in between. CDR3 size: 13 residues. Germline loops: CDR1 SGHRS, CDR2 YFSETQ. Sequenced material: memory CD8+ T cells sorted from blood. Indicated subset: CD45RO+ cells pooled with CCR7-negative TemRA cells. This sequence originates from a man in his late teens or twenties in good health. The gene calls are TRBV5-1 and TRBJ2-7; D might be TRBD2 (6 bases). CDR3 amino acids: CASSFVLGGEQYF. CDR3 coding DNA: TGCGCCAGCAGCTTTGTGCTGGGGGGCGAGCAGTACTTC. Looking up the rest from reference TRBV5-1 and TRBJ2-7 gives the full variable domain: KAGVTQTPRYLIKTRGQQVTLSCSPISGHRSVSWYQQTPGQGLQFLFEYFSETQRNKGNFPGRFSGRQFSNSRSEMNVSTLELGDSALYLCASSFVLGGEQYFGPGTRLTVT.